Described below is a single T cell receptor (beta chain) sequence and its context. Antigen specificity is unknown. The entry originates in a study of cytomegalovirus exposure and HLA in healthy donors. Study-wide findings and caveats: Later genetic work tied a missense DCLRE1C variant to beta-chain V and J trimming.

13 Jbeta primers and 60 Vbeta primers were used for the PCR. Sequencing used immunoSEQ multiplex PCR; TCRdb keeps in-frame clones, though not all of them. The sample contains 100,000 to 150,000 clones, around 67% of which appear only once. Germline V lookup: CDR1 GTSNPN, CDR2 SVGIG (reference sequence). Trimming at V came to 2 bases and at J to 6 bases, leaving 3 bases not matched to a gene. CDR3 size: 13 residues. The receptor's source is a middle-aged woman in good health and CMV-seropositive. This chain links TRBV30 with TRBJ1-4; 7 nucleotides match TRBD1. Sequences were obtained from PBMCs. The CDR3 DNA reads TGTGCCTGGAGTAGCGACAGGGATGAAAAACTGTTTTTT. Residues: CAWSSDRDEKLFF. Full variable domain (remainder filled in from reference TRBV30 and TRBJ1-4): SQTIHQWPATLVQPVGSPLSLECTVEGTSNPNLYWYRQAAGRGLQLLFYSVGIGQISSEVPQNLSASRPQDRQFILSSKKLLLSDSGFYLCAWSSDRDEKLFFGSGTQLSVL.